One sample yielded the 13 T cell receptor beta chains listed below, sequenced in a study of blood T cell repertoires in COVID-19 (dated by TCRdb to the early 2020s). The protocol used for the library was the immunoSEQ multiplex PCR assay. The table was pulled from immuneACCESS by TCRdb, which kept in-frame rearrangements only. Such tables lose some clones; where checked, under half of the loss comes from unresolved V genes, and the rest has no known cause. Recorded for this sample are about 67,000 clones; 80% to 85% of them occurred a single time. The ten top clones hold roughly two fifths of the sample. The source material was peripheral blood. Source of these receptors: a human donor in a cohort sampled during active COVID-19.

The V call is TRBV6-5, the J call TRBJ2-1, with D maybe TRBD1 (6 bases). Germline V gene data show CDR1 as MNHEY and CDR2 as SVGAGI. The CDR3 runs to 15 residues. Trimming removed 2 bases at V and 0 bases at J, with 8 bases between. Here the CDR3 DNA reads TGTGCCAGCAGTTACGACAGGAGCTCCTACAATGAGCAGTTCTTC. Protein product: CASSYDRSSYNEQFF.

The chain carries TRBV5-5 and TRBJ2-2; the D gene is possibly TRBD1 (7 bases). Germline V lookup: CDR1 SGHKS, CDR2 YYEKEE (reference sequence). Between the trimmed V and J ends, which lost 4 bases and 6 bases, there was a span of 22 bases. The CDR3 spans 17 residues. The CDR3 here is CASSDPATGRWAGELFF. The CDR3 bases are TGTGCCAGCAGCGACCCCGCGACAGGGAGGTGGGCCGGGGAGCTGTTTTTT. The whole variable domain, filled in from reference TRBV5-5 and TRBJ2-2, reads DAGVTQSPTHLIKTRGQQVTLRCSPISGHKSVSWYQQVLGQGPQFIFQYYEKEERGRGNFPDRFSARQFPNYSSELNVNALLLGDSALYLCASSDPATGRWAGELFFGEGSRLTVL.

This rearrangement joins TRBV7-9 to TRBJ1-1, with 7 positions matching TRBD1. Per germline, CDR1 SEHNR and CDR2 FQNEAQ (reference sequence). V was clipped by 3 bases and J by 0 bases; unmatched bases: 7. This CDR3 comprises 16 residues. The CDR3 DNA reads TGTGCCAGCAGCTTCCGGGACAGAGAAATGAACACTGAAGCTTTCTTT. Its translation: CASSFRDREMNTEAFF. The full variable domain, completed using reference TRBV7-9 and TRBJ1-1, is DTGVSQNPRHKITKRGQNVTFRCDPISEHNRLYWYRQTLGQGPEFLTYFQNEAQLEKSRLLSDRFSAERPKGSFSTLEIQRTEQGDSAMYLCASSFRDREMNTEAFFGQGTRLTVV.

In this sample, this clone turned up once. The chain recombines TRBV27 with TRBJ1-2, with TRBD1 as a possible D gene (5 bases). Germline V gives CDR1 MNHEY, CDR2 SMNVEV (reference sequence). This CDR3 comprises 15 residues. V gave up 3 bases and J gave up 1 base, with 12 bases separating them. CDR3 sequence reads: CASSFRARVNYGYTF. CDR3 nucleotide sequence: TGTGCCAGCAGTTTCCGGGCCAGGGTTAACTATGGCTACACCTTC.

This clone turned up a few times. This chain joins TRBV7-2 and TRBJ2-3, with D perhaps TRBD2 (6 bases). Trimming pared 1 base from V and 7 bases from J, leaving 15 bases between. Germline loops: CDR1 SGHTA, CDR2 FQGNSA. The CDR3 has 15 residues. The CDR3 spells CASSLDGGAGNTQYF. The CDR3 nucleotides read TGTGCCAGCAGCTTAGACGGCGGGGCAGGGAATACGCAGTATTTT.

This chain uses TRBV12-3 or TRBV12-4 with TRBJ1-1; D is perhaps TRBD1 (6 bases). The V end was cut by 6 bases, the J end by 2 bases, with 10 bases between. The CDR3 is made up of 13 amino acids. In DNA, the CDR3 is TGTGCCAGCAGCTCGGACAGTAACACTGAAGCTTTCTTT. Encoded protein: CASSSDSNTEAFF.

The chain joins TRBV7-8 to TRBJ2-2, with 7 bases lining up with TRBD1. Germline loops: CDR1 SGHVS, CDR2 FQNEAQ. The CDR3 contains 16 residues. The trim removed 3 bases at V and 7 bases at J, leaving 11 bases unmatched. CDR3 sequence: CASSLDFYRGDGELFF. The CDR3 bases are TGTGCCAGCAGCTTGGACTTTTACAGGGGAGACGGGGAGCTGTTTTTT.

This clone has only one observation. The chain joins TRBV19 to TRBJ2-2; D might be TRBD2 (6 bases). This CDR3 region has 16 residues. The germline CDR1 and CDR2 sequences are LNHDA and SQIVND (reference sequence). Trimming left V 2 bases short and J 3 bases short, with 13 bases between. DNA of the CDR3: TGTGCCAGTAGTATAAAGGCCAGGAGGGACACCGGGGAGCTGTTTTTT. Its protein product is CASSIKARRDTGELFF.

The chain links TRBV18 to TRBJ1-1; 9 nucleotides agree with TRBD1. The CDR3 has 16 residues. CDR1 is KGHSH and CDR2 is LQKENI in the germline V gene. V shed 5 bases, J shed 0 bases, and the junction held 7 bases outside the gene matches. The CDR3 nucleotides are TGTGCCAGCTCATCACGACAGGGGGGGATGAACACTGAAGCTTTCTTT. It is translated as CASSSRQGGMNTEAFF. Full variable domain (missing parts from reference TRBV18 and TRBJ1-1): NAGVMQNPRHLVRRRGQEARLRCSPMKGHSHVYWYRQLPEEGLKFMVYLQKENIIDESGMPKERFSAEFPKEGPSILRIQQVVRGDSAAYFCASSSRQGGMNTEAFFGQGTRLTVV.

The CDR3 reads CASSQVRSEQFF. The CDR3 DNA is TGTGCCAGCAGCCAAGTTAGATCAGAGCAGTTCTTC. The gene calls are TRBV3-1 (or the pseudogene TRBV3-2) and TRBJ2-1, with D uncertain. CDR1 is LGHDT and CDR2 is YNNKEL in the germline V gene (reference sequence). V was shortened by 1 base and J by 10 bases, with 8 bases between the two germline ends. This CDR3 is built from 12 residues.

This chain links TRBV5-4 with TRBJ2-3, with TRBD2 identical over 7 bases. Germline loops: CDR1 SGHNT, CDR2 YYREEE (reference sequence). V lost 3 bases to trimming and J lost 4 bases; unmatched junction nucleotides: 14. The CDR3 length is 17 residues. CDR3 amino acids: CASSSRPPGGGADTQYF. The CDR3 coding sequence is TGTGCCAGCAGCTCTCGGCCCCCGGGGGGTGGAGCAGATACGCAGTATTTT. Full variable domain (remainder filled in from reference TRBV5-4 and TRBJ2-3): ETGVTQSPTHLIKTRGQQVTLRCSSQSGHNTVSWYQQALGQGPQFIFQYYREEENGRGNFPPRFSGLQFPNYSSELNVNALELDDSALYLCASSSRPPGGGADTQYFGPGTRLTVL.

In DNA form, the CDR3 reads TGTGCCAGCAGCCGCATACCAGCAGGGGAAGAGACCCAGTACTTC. Translation gives CASSRIPAGEETQYF. This rearrangement joins TRBV7-2 to TRBJ2-5, with D possibly matching TRBD1 (6 bases). Germline V gene data show CDR1 as SGHTA and CDR2 as FQGNSA. Deletions cut 5 bases from V and 3 bases from J, with 16 bases between. This CDR3 is 15 amino acids long. Drawing the rest from reference TRBV7-2 and TRBJ2-5, the complete variable domain is GAGVSQSPSNKVTEKGKDVELRCDPISGHTALYWYRQSLGQGLEFLIYFQGNSAPDKSGLPSDRFSAERTGGSVSTLTIQRTQQEDSAVYLCASSRIPAGEETQYFGPGTRLLVL.

The rearrangement joins TRBV4-1 to TRBJ2-1; D uncertain. V lost 4 bases to trimming and J lost 3 bases, with 7 bases between them. CDR3 size: 13 residues. The germline V gene encodes CDR1 MGHRA and CDR2 YSYEKL. The CDR3 spells CASSLRVYNEQFF. DNA for the CDR3: TGCGCCAGCAGCCTCCGCGTCTACAATGAGCAGTTCTTC.